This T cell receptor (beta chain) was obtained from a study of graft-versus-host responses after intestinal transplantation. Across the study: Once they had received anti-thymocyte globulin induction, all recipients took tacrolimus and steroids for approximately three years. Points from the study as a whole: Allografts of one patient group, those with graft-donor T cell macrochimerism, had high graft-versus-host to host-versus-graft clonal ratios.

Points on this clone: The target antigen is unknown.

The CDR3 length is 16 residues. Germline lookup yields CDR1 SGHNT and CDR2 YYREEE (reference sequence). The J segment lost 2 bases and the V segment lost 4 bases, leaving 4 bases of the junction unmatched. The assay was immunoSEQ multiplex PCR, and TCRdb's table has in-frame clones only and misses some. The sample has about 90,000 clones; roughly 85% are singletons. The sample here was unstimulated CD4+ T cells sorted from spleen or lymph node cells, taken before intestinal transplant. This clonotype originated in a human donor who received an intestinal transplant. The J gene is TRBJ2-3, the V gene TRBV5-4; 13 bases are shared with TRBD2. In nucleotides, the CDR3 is TGTGCCAGCAGCCAGGGACTAGCGGGGATCACAGATACGCAGTATTTT. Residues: CASSQGLAGITDTQYF.